This T cell receptor beta chain was identified during a study of T cell responses to AZD1222 COVID-19 vaccine. Study-wide results and limits: Among those given AZD1222, only 6 or 7 were seropositive at baseline. Recipients of two AZD1222 doses showed rising Spike-specific TCR breadth and depth. Most donors were white British and more were female, and clonal diversity was possibly underestimated. With dominance at 160-218 and 743-854, vaccine-associated CD4 TCRs spanned spike.

The data were produced by immunoSEQ multiplex PCR, yet TCRdb's version contains in-frame clones alone and is incomplete. The data hold tens of thousands of clones, with about 92% observed a single time. A note on this clone: What it binds is not known.

The V and J ends lost 0 bases and 4 bases respectively, with 24 bases between them. There are 19 residues in the CDR3. CDR1 and CDR2 (germline): LGHNA, YSLEER. This rearrangement joins TRBV4-3 to TRBJ1-1; a weak D match, TRBD1 (6 bases). The sequences come from peripheral blood, collected 28 days after the second AZD1222 dose. This TCR was recovered from an adult who received the AZD1222 COVID-19 vaccine. In DNA form, the CDR3 reads TGCGCCAGCAGCCAAGAGTGGACCCTCTTAAGGGGGGTGGGCACTGAAGCTTTCTTT. Amino acid sequence: CASSQEWTLLRGVGTEAFF.